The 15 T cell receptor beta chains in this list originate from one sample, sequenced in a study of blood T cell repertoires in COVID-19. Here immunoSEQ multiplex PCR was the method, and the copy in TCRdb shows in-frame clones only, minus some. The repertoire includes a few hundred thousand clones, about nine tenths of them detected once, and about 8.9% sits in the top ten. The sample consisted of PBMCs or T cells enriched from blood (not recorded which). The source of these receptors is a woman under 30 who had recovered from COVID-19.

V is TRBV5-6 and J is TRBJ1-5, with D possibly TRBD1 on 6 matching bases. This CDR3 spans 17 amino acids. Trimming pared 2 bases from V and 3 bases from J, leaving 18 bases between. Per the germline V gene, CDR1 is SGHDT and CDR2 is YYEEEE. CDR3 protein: CASSLGPPQGVNQPQHF. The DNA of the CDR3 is TGTGCCAGCAGCTTAGGACCCCCACAGGGTGTCAATCAGCCCCAGCATTTT.

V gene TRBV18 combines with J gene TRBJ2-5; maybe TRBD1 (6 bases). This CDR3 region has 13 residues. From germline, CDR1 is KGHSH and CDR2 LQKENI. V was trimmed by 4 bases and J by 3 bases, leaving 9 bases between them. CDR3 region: CASSRAGEETQYF. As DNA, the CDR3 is TGTGCCAGCTCACGCGCAGGGGAAGAGACCCAGTACTTC.

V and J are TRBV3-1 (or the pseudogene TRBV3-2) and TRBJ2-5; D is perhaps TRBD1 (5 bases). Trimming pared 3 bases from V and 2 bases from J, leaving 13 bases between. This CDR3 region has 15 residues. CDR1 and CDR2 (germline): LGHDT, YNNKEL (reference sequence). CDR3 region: CASSQIGAPQETQYF. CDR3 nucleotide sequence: TGTGCCAGCAGCCAGATAGGGGCGCCTCAAGAGACCCAGTACTTC.

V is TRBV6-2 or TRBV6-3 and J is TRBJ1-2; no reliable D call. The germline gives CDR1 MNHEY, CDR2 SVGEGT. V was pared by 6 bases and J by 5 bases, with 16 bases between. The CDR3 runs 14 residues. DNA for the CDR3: TGTGCCAGCAGCCGGGCCTCACTGGAATATGGCTACACCTTC. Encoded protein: CASSRASLEYGYTF.

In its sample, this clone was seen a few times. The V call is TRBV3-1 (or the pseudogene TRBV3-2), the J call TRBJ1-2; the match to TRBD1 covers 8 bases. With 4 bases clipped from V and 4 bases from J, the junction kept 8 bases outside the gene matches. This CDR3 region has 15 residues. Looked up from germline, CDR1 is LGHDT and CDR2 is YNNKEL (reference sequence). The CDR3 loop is CASSPSGGFAYGYTF. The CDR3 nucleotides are TGTGCCAGCAGCCCTTCAGGGGGCTTTGCCTATGGCTACACCTTC.

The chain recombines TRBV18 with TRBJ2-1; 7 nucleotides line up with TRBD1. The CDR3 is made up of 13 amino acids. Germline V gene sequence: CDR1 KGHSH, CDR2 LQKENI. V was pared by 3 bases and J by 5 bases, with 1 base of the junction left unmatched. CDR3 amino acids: CASSPGQNNEQFF. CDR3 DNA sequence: TGTGCCAGCTCACCGGGACAGAACAATGAGCAGTTCTTC.

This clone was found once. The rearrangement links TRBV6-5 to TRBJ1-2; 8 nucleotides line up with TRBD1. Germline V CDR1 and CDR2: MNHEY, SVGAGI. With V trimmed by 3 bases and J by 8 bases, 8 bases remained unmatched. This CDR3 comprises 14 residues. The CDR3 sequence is CASSYAAGGVGYTF. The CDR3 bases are TGTGCCAGCAGTTATGCGGCAGGGGGCGTAGGCTACACCTTC.

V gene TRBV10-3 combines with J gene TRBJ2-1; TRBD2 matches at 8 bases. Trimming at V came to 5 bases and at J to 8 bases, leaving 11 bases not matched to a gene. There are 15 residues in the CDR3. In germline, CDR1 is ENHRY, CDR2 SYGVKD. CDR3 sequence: CAISRTSSIFDEQFF. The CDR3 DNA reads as TGTGCCATCAGTAGGACTAGCTCCATTTTCGATGAGCAGTTCTTC.

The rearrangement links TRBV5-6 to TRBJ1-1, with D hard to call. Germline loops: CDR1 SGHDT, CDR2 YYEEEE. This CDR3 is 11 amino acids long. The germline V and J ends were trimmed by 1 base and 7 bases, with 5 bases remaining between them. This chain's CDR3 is CASSLSSEAFF. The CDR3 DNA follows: TGTGCCAGCAGCTTGTCGAGTGAAGCTTTCTTT.

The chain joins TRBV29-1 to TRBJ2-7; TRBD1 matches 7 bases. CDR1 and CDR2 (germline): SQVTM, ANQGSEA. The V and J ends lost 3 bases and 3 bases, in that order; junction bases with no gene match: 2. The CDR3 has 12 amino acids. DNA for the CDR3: TGCAGCGTTGAGACAGGGAACTACGAGCAGTACTTC. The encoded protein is CSVETGNYEQYF.

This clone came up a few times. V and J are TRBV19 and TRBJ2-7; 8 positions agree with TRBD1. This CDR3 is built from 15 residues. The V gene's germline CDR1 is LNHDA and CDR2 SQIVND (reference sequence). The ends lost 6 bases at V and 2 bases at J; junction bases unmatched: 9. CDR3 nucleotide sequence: TGTGCCAGTAGAGAAGCCGGGACAGGAGCCTACGAGCAGTACTTC. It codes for CASREAGTGAYEQYF.

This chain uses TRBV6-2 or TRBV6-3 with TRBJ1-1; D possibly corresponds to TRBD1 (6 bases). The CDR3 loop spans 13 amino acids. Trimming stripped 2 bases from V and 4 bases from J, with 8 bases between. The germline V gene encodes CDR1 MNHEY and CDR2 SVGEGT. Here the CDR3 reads CASSYRGGTEAFF. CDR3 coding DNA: TGTGCCAGCAGTTACCGAGGGGGCACTGAAGCTTTCTTT.

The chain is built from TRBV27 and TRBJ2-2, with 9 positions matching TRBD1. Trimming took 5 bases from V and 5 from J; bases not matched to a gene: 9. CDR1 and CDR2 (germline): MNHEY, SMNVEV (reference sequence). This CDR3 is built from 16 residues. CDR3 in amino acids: CASSIDPGQGTGELFF. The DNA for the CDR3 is TGTGCCAGCAGTATCGACCCGGGACAGGGTACCGGGGAGCTGTTTTTT.

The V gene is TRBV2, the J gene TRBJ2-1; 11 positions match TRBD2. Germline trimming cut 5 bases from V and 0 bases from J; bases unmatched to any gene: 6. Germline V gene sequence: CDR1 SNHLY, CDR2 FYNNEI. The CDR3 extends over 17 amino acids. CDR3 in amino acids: CASSRLAGKSSYNEQFF. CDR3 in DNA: TGTGCCAGCAGTAGACTAGCGGGGAAGAGCTCCTACAATGAGCAGTTCTTC.

For the CDR3, the DNA is TGTGCCTGGAGTGTATCCGGCTATGGCTACACCTTC. Translating gives CAWSVSGYGYTF. This chain joins TRBV30 and TRBJ1-2, with D uncertain. The germline V gene has CDR1 GTSNPN and CDR2 SVGIG (reference sequence). CDR3 length: 12 amino acids. The V end was cut by 0 bases, the J end by 4 bases, with 6 bases between.